The 25 T cell receptor beta chains presented below share a single source sample, sequenced in a study of blood T cell repertoires in COVID-19. This table comes from immunoSEQ multiplex PCR, and its TCRdb copy is limited to in-frame clones, with some not included. The repertoire has about 190,000 clones, under 85% of them found once; the top ten carry around 6.3%. The material sequenced was peripheral blood. The origin of the receptors is a woman aged 40 to 50 with acute or convalescent COVID-19.

This chain links TRBV5-1 with TRBJ2-5, with a weak D call TRBD2 (7 bases). V lost 3 bases and J 1 base, leaving 13 bases between the germline ends. This CDR3 contains 15 residues. Per the germline V gene, CDR1 is SGHRS and CDR2 is YFSETQ. The CDR3 region has the DNA TGCGCCAGCAGCTCCGTGGGGGGGCCCCAAGAGACCCAGTACTTC. Translation gives CASSSVGGPQETQYF.

The J gene is TRBJ1-3, the V gene TRBV24-1; D is unresolved. Trimming left V 5 bases short and J 2 bases short, with 9 bases between. Germline CDR1 reads KGHDR; CDR2 reads SFDVKD. The CDR3 is 14 amino acids. The DNA of the CDR3 is TGTGCCACCAGTGCGGGAAACGCTGGAAACACCATATATTTT. Translation: CATSAGNAGNTIYF.

The rearrangement joins TRBV29-1 to TRBJ2-1; 7 nucleotides agree with TRBD2. Trimming cost V 3 bases and J 9 bases; bases outside gene matches: 8. The CDR3 is made up of 13 amino acids. Germline V CDR1 and CDR2: SQVTM, ANQGSEA. For the CDR3, the DNA is TGCAGCGTTGACCGGACTAGTAACAGTGAGCAGTTCTTC. Translation: CSVDRTSNSEQFF.

The chain links TRBV19 to TRBJ1-1; 8 bases are a match to TRBD1. The V segment lost 5 bases and the J segment 5 bases; nucleotides outside the gene matches: 7. This CDR3 region has 14 residues. Germline CDR1 LNHDA, CDR2 SQIVND (reference sequence). The CDR3 spells CASSWSRGLTEAFF. The CDR3 nucleotides read TGTGCCAGTAGTTGGAGCAGGGGGCTAACTGAAGCTTTCTTT. Variable domain in full (rest from reference TRBV19 and TRBJ1-1): DGGITQSPKYLFRKEGQNVTLSCEQNLNHDAMYWYRQDPGQGLRLIYYSQIVNDFQKGDIAEGYSVSREKKESFPLTVTSAQKNPTAFYLCASSWSRGLTEAFFGQGTRLTVV.

There are a few counts of this clone. This chain's CDR3 is CASSPTGISYEQYF. DNA for the CDR3: TGTGCCAGCAGTCCGACGGGGATATCCTACGAGCAGTACTTC. The chain is built from TRBV7-3 and TRBJ2-7; D might be TRBD2 (5 bases). Germline values: CDR1 SGHTA, CDR2 FQGTGA. The V and J ends lost 6 bases and 1 base respectively, with 13 bases between them. The CDR3 is made up of 14 amino acids.

The chain uses TRBV13 and TRBJ2-7, with 10 bases matching TRBD2. This CDR3 has 15 amino acids. The germline gives CDR1 PRHDT, CDR2 FYEKMQ (reference sequence). V was clipped by 4 bases and J by 5 bases; unmatched bases: 8. In nucleotides, the CDR3 is TGTGCCAGCAGCTCGAGCGGGAGGGCCATCCACGAGCAGTACTTC. Encoded protein: CASSSSGRAIHEQYF.

The chain couples TRBV5-8 to TRBJ1-4; no definite D call. This CDR3 region has 14 residues. The ends were cut back, 7 bases at V and 4 bases at J, with 14 bases in the middle. Germline CDR1 reads SGHTS; CDR2 reads YDEGEE. CDR3 sequence reads: CASGFPGHNEKLFF. For the CDR3, the DNA is TGTGCCAGCGGGTTCCCTGGGCATAATGAAAAACTGTTTTTT.

This chain links TRBV6-1 with TRBJ2-2; D is uncertain. In germline, CDR1 is MNHNS, CDR2 SASEGT. The ends were cut back, 1 base at V and 4 bases at J, with 7 bases in the middle. The CDR3 is 14 amino acids. Here the CDR3 reads CASSEVVSTGELFF. CDR3 in DNA: TGTGCCAGCAGTGAAGTTGTCAGCACCGGGGAGCTGTTTTTT.

The sample holds one count of this clone. This chain links TRBV7-2 with TRBJ2-2, with D possibly being TRBD1 (5 bases). Germline V gives CDR1 SGHTA, CDR2 FQGNSA. The V gene lost 2 bases and the J gene lost 4 bases, with 11 bases spanning the gap. The length of the CDR3 is 15 residues. CDR3 bases: TGTGCCAGCAGCTTATACAGGACGGGCACCGGGGAGCTGTTTTTT. Protein: CASSLYRTGTGELFF.

J is TRBJ2-7 and V is TRBV28; TRBD1 aligns across 7 bases. Germline lookup yields CDR1 MDHEN and CDR2 SYDVKM. The V and J ends lost 5 bases and 8 bases, in that order; junction bases with no gene match: 9. This CDR3 spans 13 amino acids. CDR3 region: CASSPRGQTQQYF. CDR3 nucleotides: TGTGCCAGCAGTCCCCGGGGACAGACACAGCAGTACTTC.

The chain couples TRBV5-1 to TRBJ2-5; D perhaps matches TRBD2 (6 bases). Germline V CDR1 and CDR2: SGHRS, YFSETQ. The V and J ends lost 2 bases and 5 bases respectively, with 10 bases between them. The CDR3 contains 13 residues. CDR3 protein: CASSFAGFETQYF. The CDR3 DNA is TGCGCCAGCAGCTTTGCGGGATTTGAGACCCAGTACTTC.

The rearrangement uses TRBV19 and TRBJ2-1; 8 nucleotides match TRBD2. CDR1 LNHDA and CDR2 SQIVND come from the germline V gene (reference sequence). This CDR3 spans 13 amino acids. V shed 3 bases and J 7 bases; nucleotides not matched to a gene: 2. CDR3 coding DNA: TGTGCCAGTAGTATTGTAGCGGGAAATGAGCAGTTCTTC. Amino acid sequence: CASSIVAGNEQFF.

This sequence joins TRBV11-2 and TRBJ2-7; unclear D gene. The germline CDR1 and CDR2 sequences are SGHAT and FQNNGV. This CDR3 is built from 15 residues. Trimming took 2 bases from V and 2 from J, leaving 13 bases between them. DNA of the CDR3: TGTGCCAGCAGCTTAATGGGTCGGAGAACCTACGAGCAGTACTTC. This codes for CASSLMGRRTYEQYF.

With respect to this clone: Distinct nucleotide sequences in the sample also encode this CDR3. This chain uses TRBV18 with TRBJ1-2; a weak D match, TRBD1 (6 bases). V was clipped by 6 bases and J by 6 bases, with 14 bases between them. The germline V gene encodes CDR1 KGHSH and CDR2 LQKENI. The CDR3 contains 13 residues. The CDR3 reads CASSPAGENGYTF. The CDR3 region has the DNA TGTGCCAGCTCCCCTGCAGGGGAGAATGGCTACACCTTC.

In this sample, this clone turned up once. This rearrangement joins TRBV3-1 (or the pseudogene TRBV3-2) to TRBJ1-1; D is perhaps TRBD1 (5 bases). This CDR3 is built from 15 residues. V lost 0 bases to trimming and J lost 4 bases, with 12 bases between them. The germline CDR1 and CDR2 sequences are LGHDT and YNNKEL (reference sequence). DNA of the CDR3: TGTGCCAGCAGCCAAGAATGGCGGGGGAGCACTGAAGCTTTCTTT. This codes for CASSQEWRGSTEAFF.

This clone was seen only a few times. This chain connects TRBV5-6 to TRBJ2-7; no clear D gene. The germline V gene encodes CDR1 SGHDT and CDR2 YYEEEE. V was clipped by 1 base and J by 0 bases, with 17 bases between them. The length of the CDR3 is 17 residues. The CDR3 loop reads CASSLYPRSMLSYEQYF. In DNA form, the CDR3 reads TGTGCCAGCAGCTTGTACCCCCGTAGCATGCTCTCCTACGAGCAGTACTTC.

The chain uses TRBV28 and TRBJ2-5, with a possible D match to TRBD1 (5 bases). Germline values: CDR1 MDHEN, CDR2 SYDVKM. This CDR3 contains 15 residues. V shed 7 bases and J shed 5 bases, with 20 bases lying between them. CDR3 coding DNA: TGTGCCAGCAACACCCGCAGGTTAGCAGGGGAGACCCAGTACTTC. Translation: CASNTRRLAGETQYF. The entire variable domain, with the rest obtained from reference TRBV28 and TRBJ2-5, is as follows: DVKVTQSSRYLVKRTGEKVFLECVQDMDHENMFWYRQDPGLGLRLIYFSYDVKMKEKGDIPEGYSVSREKKERFSLILESASTNQTSMYLCASNTRRLAGETQYFGPGTRLLVL.

J is TRBJ2-5 and V is TRBV27, with 7 bases aligning to TRBD2. The germline CDR1 and CDR2 sequences are MNHEY and SMNVEV (reference sequence). After removal of 4 bases from V and 4 bases from J, the junction contained 6 bases not matched to a gene. This CDR3 is built from 14 residues. CDR3 DNA: TGTGCCAGCAGTTCGTTTTGGGAGGGAGAGACCCAGTACTTC. Amino acids: CASSSFWEGETQYF.

The rearrangement joins TRBV27 to TRBJ1-2; possibly TRBD1 for D (5 bases). Germline CDR1 and CDR2: MNHEY and SMNVEV (reference sequence). The V end lost 0 bases, the J end lost 0 bases, and 20 bases lay between the germline ends. The CDR3 contains 19 residues. CDR3 sequence (DNA): TGTGCCAGCAGTTTATCGAAGGGGTCCGGCGGCGCCACTAACTATGGCTACACCTTC. Translating gives CASSLSKGSGGATNYGYTF.

V gene TRBV5-6 combines with J gene TRBJ1-1; unclear D gene. With 2 bases removed from V and 4 bases from J, the gap between germline ends came to 9 bases. The V gene's germline CDR1 is SGHDT and CDR2 YYEEEE. The CDR3 consists of 13 residues. The CDR3 DNA follows: TGTGCCAGCAGCTTTTTCAGCGGCACTGAAGCTTTCTTT. Protein sequence: CASSFFSGTEAFF.

The sample holds a few counts of this clone. This rearrangement joins TRBV6-5 to TRBJ1-6; TRBD1 matches 9 bases. The CDR3 is 15 amino acids. Germline CDR1 is MNHEY and CDR2 is SVGAGI. Unmatched junction bases numbered 10, after V lost 8 bases and J lost 8 bases. The CDR3 sequence is CASRRRDRAHSPLHF. The CDR3 DNA is TGTGCCAGCCGACGCCGGGACAGGGCTCATTCACCCCTCCACTTT.

V gene TRBV27 combines with J gene TRBJ1-6, with 7 bases lining up with TRBD1. With 10 bases clipped from V and 6 bases from J, the junction kept 18 bases outside the gene matches. The CDR3 contains 17 residues. Germline V gene data show CDR1 as MNHEY and CDR2 as SMNVEV (reference sequence). This chain's CDR3 is CATRFTATGLGNSPLHF. In DNA, the CDR3 is TGTGCCACCCGTTTTACGGCGACAGGGTTAGGTAATTCACCCCTCCACTTT.

The chain combines TRBV2 with TRBJ1-6; 8 positions match TRBD1. Trimming cost V 7 bases and J 8 bases; bases outside gene matches: 13. The germline gives CDR1 SNHLY, CDR2 FYNNEI. The length of the CDR3 is 16 residues. DNA for the CDR3: TGTGCCAGCACCGAAAGGCAGGGGGCTGGGGATTCACCCCTCCACTTT. Encoded protein: CASTERQGAGDSPLHF.

The CDR3 loop is CASSSLRGGVGGYTF. The CDR3 nucleotides are TGTGCCAGCAGTTCCCTGAGGGGAGGGGTCGGCGGCTACACCTTC. This sequence joins TRBV28 and TRBJ1-2; perhaps TRBD1 as D (5 bases). The CDR3 consists of 15 residues. Trimming removed 4 bases from V and 8 bases from J, with 20 bases in between. CDR1 is MDHEN and CDR2 is SYDVKM in the germline V gene.

The CDR3 loop reads CASSLAGAASPLHF. The CDR3 region has the DNA TGTGCCAGCAGTTTGGCGGGCGCGGCCTCACCCCTCCACTTT. The chain couples TRBV28 to TRBJ1-6; the D is unclear. The ends were cut back, 3 bases at V and 10 bases at J, with 13 bases in the middle. The CDR3 consists of 14 residues. CDR1 is MDHEN and CDR2 is SYDVKM in the germline V gene.